A single sample is the source of the 2 T cell receptor beta chains below, sequenced in a study of blood T cells in healthy people across ages. With a J-beta primer mix and a sample-barcoded 5' primer, a second PCR ran about 7 to 12 cycles. TCRdb itself ran the 5' RACE reads through MiXCR, one entry per CDR3 protein. The table records around 1.7 million distinct CDR3 sequences, 28% of them present only once. Sequencing input: blood. The receptors shown here come from a young woman in good health.

The chain employs TRBV7-2 and TRBJ2-7; TRBD2 matches 7 bases. The CDR3 loop spans 16 amino acids. J was trimmed by 5 bases and V by 4 bases; bases with no gene match: 14. Germline V CDR1 and CDR2: SGHTA, FQGNSA. The CDR3 bases are TGTGCCAGCAGCTCCCTTGTGGGAGGGAGGGCCCACGAGCAGTACTTC. This translates into CASSSLVGGRAHEQYF.

V is TRBV20-1 and J is TRBJ2-1, with 10 bases matching TRBD2. Germline CDR1 reads DFQATT; CDR2 reads SNEGSKA (reference sequence). Losses at the gene ends were 3 bases for V and 1 base for J; bases not matched to a gene: 6. CDR3 length: 16 amino acids. In DNA form, the CDR3 reads TGCAGTGCTAGTGGTAGCGGGAGGAAATCCTACAATGAGCAGTTCTTC. This codes for CSASGSGRKSYNEQFF.